A selection of T cell receptor beta chains follows, all from one sample in a study of preoperative IRX-2 immunotherapy in early breast cancer. The assay was immunoSEQ multiplex PCR, and TCRdb's table has in-frame clones only and misses some. In the table there are tens of thousands of clones, 70% to 85% of which are singletons. Sampling was conducted from a patient treated with IRX-2 immunotherapy. The receptors stem from a human donor with breast cancer. Both conserved end residues are part of each CDR3. The D gene is left open where the match is weak. The size field is filled for only some rows; it gives once, few, many or a size class.

abundance	j_gene	d_gene	v_gene	CDR3nt	CDR3aa
-	TRBJ2-2	TRBD2	TRBV11-3	TGTGCCAGCAGTCGGGGGGGCCACACCGGGGAGCTGTTTTTT	CASSRGGHTGELFF
-	TRBJ2-2	TRBD2	TRBV5-1	TGCGCCAGCAGCCCACGGACTAGCGGGGCCGGGGAGCTGTTTTTT	CASSPRTSGAGELFF
-	TRBJ2-5	-	TRBV7-7	TGTGCCAGCAGCCCTCTCAGCTTACGCATTCAAGAGACCCAGTACTTC	CASSPLSLRIQETQYF
-	TRBJ2-1	TRBD1	TRBV19	TGTGCCAGTAGTATAGGGCAGGGGGCGGAGAATGAGCAGTTCTTC	CASSIGQGAENEQFF
-	TRBJ2-5	TRBD2	TRBV14	TGTGCCAGCAGCCACACCGGGAGGTACCAAGAGACCCAGTACTTC	CASSHTGRYQETQYF
-	TRBJ1-4	-	TRBV11-3	TGTGCCAGCAGCTTGACTTGGAGTGTTGAAAAACTGTTTTTT	CASSLTWSVEKLFF
-	TRBJ2-5	TRBD2	TRBV7-1	TGTGCCAGCAGCTCGGGACTAGCGGGGAAGACCCAGTACTTC	CASSSGLAGKTQYF
-	TRBJ2-7	TRBD2	TRBV15	TGTGCCACCAGGGCCGGGACTACTCATCACTACGAGCAGTACTTC	CATRAGTTHHYEQYF
once	TRBJ2-7	-	TRBV11-3	TGTGCCAGCAGCCAGTTGGGTGGGGCGATCCACGAGCAGTACTTC	CASSQLGGAIHEQYF
few	TRBJ1-6	-	TRBV28	TGTGCCAGCATCGTCGGAGGGATCAATTCACCCCTCCACTTT	CASIVGGINSPLHF
-	TRBJ2-7	-	TRBV6-8	TGTGCCAGCAGTTCCCCCCTCGGCGGGGCTTCCTCCTACGAGCAGTACTTC	CASSSPLGGASSYEQYF
-	TRBJ2-1	-	TRBV19	TGTGCCACTCGGGAGGACAGGGCATTTGAGGAGCAGTTCTTC	CATREDRAFEEQFF
-	TRBJ1-2	TRBD1	TRBV6-8	TGTGCCAGCAGTGAGTCCGGGACAGGGTCGTTCGGCTACACCTTC	CASSESGTGSFGYTF
-	TRBJ2-1	TRBD2	TRBV6-8	TGTGCCAGCAGTTTGCTAGCGGGAGGGTACAATGAGCAGTTCTTC	CASSLLAGGYNEQFF
-	TRBJ1-2	TRBD1	TRBV19	TGTGCCAGTAGGCGACAGGGGGCCAACTATGGCTACACCTTC	CASRRQGANYGYTF
-	TRBJ1-6	TRBD1	TRBV11-3	TGTGCCAGCAGCTTGGCGGGACAGGGGGGATCACCCCTCCACTTT	CASSLAGQGGSPLHF
-	TRBJ2-1	-	TRBV6-8	TGTGCCAGCAAACGAGACTTAGTGGGCCAGAGTGAGCAGTTCTTC	CASKRDLVGQSEQFF
-	TRBJ1-2	-	TRBV7-8	TGTGCCAGCAGCCAAGATGAAAGCAAGACCTATGGCTACACCTTC	CASSQDESKTYGYTF
once	TRBJ1-2	-	TRBV28	TGTGCCAGCAGTTTGACGGGAGGGGGCTATGGCTACACCTTC	CASSLTGGGYGYTF
-	TRBJ2-3	-	TRBV7-5	TGTGCCAGCAGCTTAGTTCGTTTCCCAGATACGCAGTATTTT	CASSLVRFPDTQYF
-	TRBJ2-1	-	TRBV5-3	TGTGCCAGAAGCTTGTCCGCTTACGGATACAATGAGCAGTTCTTC	CARSLSAYGYNEQFF
-	TRBJ2-5	TRBD2	TRBV5-1	TGCGCCAGCGGAGGGACTAGCGGGAGGGCCACTGAGACCCAGTACTTC	CASGGTSGRATETQYF
-	TRBJ2-1	-	TRBV7-5	TGTGCCAGCAGCCGTTTTATAGCGGGAGAGGACAATGAGCAGTTCTTC	CASSRFIAGEDNEQFF
-	TRBJ1-1	-	TRBV12-5	TGTGCCACCAGAAGGGACCGACACCGTGAAGCTTTCTTT	CATRRDRHREAFF
-	TRBJ2-1	TRBD1	TRBV19	TGTGCCAGTGCCGGACAGGTGTCGATTAATGAGCAGTTCTTC	CASAGQVSINEQFF
-	TRBJ2-5	TRBD1	TRBV14	TGTGCCAGCAGCCAAGAAAGGGCACTACAGGGGTGGGAGACCCAGTACTTC	CASSQERALQGWETQYF
-	TRBJ1-3	TRBD1	TRBV28	TGTGCCAGCAATGGACAGGGGAGATCTGGAAACACCATATATTTT	CASNGQGRSGNTIYF
-	TRBJ1-2	-	TRBV11-3	TGTGCCAGCAGCTCCCTCCCCAACGGGGACTATGGCTACACCTTC	CASSSLPNGDYGYTF
-	TRBJ2-7	TRBD2	TRBV11-3	TGTGCCAGCAGTTTTAGCGGGGGGAGGTCCTACGAGCAGTACTTC	CASSFSGGRSYEQYF
few	TRBJ1-6	-	TRBV6-8	TGTGCCAGCAGGGGCTACAGGGTAGAGAATTCACCCCTCCACTTT	CASRGYRVENSPLHF
-	TRBJ2-2	TRBD1	TRBV28	TGTGCCAGCAGTTTATATTCCCGGGACAGGGTTTCTCTCGGGGAGCTGTTTTTT	CASSLYSRDRVSLGELFF
-	TRBJ1-5	-	TRBV7-1	TGTGCCAGCAGCCCACGTGGATATAGCAATCAGCCCCAGCATTTT	CASSPRGYSNQPQHF
-	TRBJ1-2	TRBD1	TRBV5-1	TGCGCCAGCAGCACTACAGGGGGTGGCAAGAACTATGGCTACACCTTC	CASSTTGGGKNYGYTF
-	TRBJ2-1	TRBD2	TRBV29-1	TGCAGCGCAGAGAGGGCTAGCGGGGGGATTAGGAGCTCCTACAATGAGCAGTTCTTC	CSAERASGGIRSSYNEQFF
-	TRBJ1-6	-	TRBV18	TGTGCCAGCTCACCCCTTGGACCGAATTCACCCCTCCACTTT	CASSPLGPNSPLHF
-	TRBJ1-5	-	TRBV28	TGTGCCAGCAGTCGAACGAGGGGGGGACAGCCCCAGCATTTT	CASSRTRGGQPQHF
-	TRBJ2-5	-	TRBV6-8	TGTGCCAGCAGGGAATGGGGGAACCAAGAGACCCAGTACTTC	CASREWGNQETQYF
-	TRBJ1-1	TRBD1	TRBV19	TGTGCCAGTATAGACAGGGGGCCCAGCACTGAAGCTTTCTTT	CASIDRGPSTEAFF
-	TRBJ1-2	-	TRBV11-3	TGTGCCAGCAGCTTATCCCAGAGAAACTATGGCTACACCTTC	CASSLSQRNYGYTF
few	TRBJ1-1	TRBD1	TRBV11-3	TGTGCCAGCAGCCACGACAGGGGCCCTCGGGCTGGTGAAGCTTTCTTT	CASSHDRGPRAGEAFF
-	TRBJ1-5	-	TRBV6-8	TGTGCCAGCAGCCTGGCGGGTCAGCCCCAGCATTTT	CASSLAGQPQHF
once	TRBJ1-3	TRBD1	TRBV28	TGTGCCAGCACCCAGGGGGGGTCTGGAAACACCATATATTTT	CASTQGGSGNTIYF
-	TRBJ2-7	-	TRBV11-3	TGTGCCAGCAGCTTAGATAGATTCCCCTCCTACGAGCAGTACTTC	CASSLDRFPSYEQYF
-	TRBJ2-3	-	TRBV14	TGTGCCAGCAGCCCACTGGGGACCGGGGATACGCAGTATTTT	CASSPLGTGDTQYF
-	TRBJ1-2	TRBD1	TRBV6-8	TGTGCCAGCAGTCAGACAGGGGGCCGGGGCTACACCTTC	CASSQTGGRGYTF
-	TRBJ1-6	-	TRBV6-8	TGTGCCTCTCAACCCACAGGTCGTCAATCACCCCTCCACTTT	CASQPTGRQSPLHF
-	TRBJ1-1	TRBD1	TRBV29-1	TGCAGCGTAGACAGGGGGAACACTGAAGCTTTCTTT	CSVDRGNTEAFF
-	TRBJ2-3	-	TRBV19	TGTGCCAGTAGTCGGACTGGTGACGATACGCAGTATTTT	CASSRTGDDTQYF
-	TRBJ2-5	TRBD2	TRBV15	TGTGCCACCAGCAGAGGGGTAGCGGGAGGAGAGACCCAGTACTTC	CATSRGVAGGETQYF
few	TRBJ1-5	TRBD1	TRBV19	TGTGCCAGTAGCCTGATAGGACAGGCTAGCAATCAGCCCCAGCATTTT	CASSLIGQASNQPQHF
-	TRBJ2-3	-	TRBV11-3	TGTGCCAGCAGCACCCTAGGACGGAAAGATACGCAGTATTTT	CASSTLGRKDTQYF
-	TRBJ1-2	-	TRBV7-6	TGTGCCAGCAGCTTAGGTCCCGCTGGGGTAGGCTATGGCTACACCTTC	CASSLGPAGVGYGYTF
-	TRBJ2-5	-	TRBV15	TGTGCCACCAGCACCCGACGGAGACTAGGTGGAGAGACCCAGTACTTC	CATSTRRRLGGETQYF
-	TRBJ2-3	-	TRBV7-1	TGTGCCAGCAGCTTTGGGGCGCCGGGCACAGATACGCAGTATTTT	CASSFGAPGTDTQYF
-	TRBJ1-5	TRBD1	TRBV19	TGTGCCAGTGGGGAGGCACAGGGGGCTCAGCCCCAGCATTTT	CASGEAQGAQPQHF
-	TRBJ2-5	-	TRBV11-3	TGTGCCAGCAGCCCGAGCCGATGGTTAGCGGAAGAGACCCAGTACTTC	CASSPSRWLAEETQYF
-	TRBJ2-4	-	TRBV28	TGTGCCAGCAGTGCCCTACTAGGTGCCAAAAACATTCAGTACTTC	CASSALLGAKNIQYF
-	TRBJ2-7	-	TRBV25-1	TGTGCCAGCAGCCCTGGGGGGCGGGGTCCGTCATACGAGCAGTACTTC	CASSPGGRGPSYEQYF
-	TRBJ2-1	TRBD1	TRBV15	TGTGCCACCAGCAGACCACCCCAGGACAGGGTTGGTGAGCAGTTCTTC	CATSRPPQDRVGEQFF
-	TRBJ2-3	TRBD1	TRBV11-1	TGTGCCAGCAGCCCCACCCTCAGGGGGCTAACAGATACGCAGTATTTT	CASSPTLRGLTDTQYF